This T cell receptor beta chain was captured by sequencing in a study of blood T cells in healthy people across ages. Whole-study findings and limits: Among T cells, TCR beta diversity per million cells dropped roughly linearly as age rose. In long-lived donors, naive CD4+ cell counts and diversity exceeded those of aged donors.

A second about 7 to 12 cycle PCR used barcoded and J-beta primers. CDR3-containing paired-end reads numbered at least 2.5 million in each sample. MiXCR was run by TCRdb on the 5' RACE reads, yielding one entry per CDR3 protein. The sample records roughly 1.6 million distinct CDR3 sequences, 30% to 35% being singletons. The V gene end was trimmed by 6 bases and the J gene end by 4 bases; junction bases not matched to a gene: 7. CDR3 length: 15 residues. The V gene's germline CDR1 is MDHEN and CDR2 SYDVKM. Of note for this clonotype: Antigen unknown.

Extraction yielded at least 6 micrograms of total RNA per sample. The receptor was isolated from a woman in her 30s in good health. The chain is built from TRBV28 and TRBJ2-3; 10 nucleotides match TRBD1. The sample was blood. CDR3 sequence (DNA): TGTGCCAGCAGCACACGGACAGGGGGTCCAGATACGCAGTATTTT. This encodes CASSTRTGGPDTQYF.